This entry concerns a single TCR beta chain. This record belongs to a study of cytomegalovirus exposure and HLA in healthy donors. The PCR contained 60 Vbeta and 13 Jbeta primers. The table came from immunoSEQ multiplex PCR; TCRdb's copy has only in-frame clones and leaves some out. The sample holds 250,000 to 350,000 clones, about four fifths seen once. The TCR comes from a girl aged 2-10 years in good health and CMV-seronegative. The sample consisted of PBMCs.

The CDR3 loop is CASSLAPRGGYNEQFF. CDR3 in DNA: TGTGCCAGCAGCTTAGCCCCTCGAGGAGGGTACAATGAGCAGTTCTTC. The chain combines TRBV13 with TRBJ2-1; the D gene is possibly TRBD2 (6 bases). Germline V CDR1 and CDR2: PRHDT, FYEKMQ (reference sequence). This CDR3 region has 16 residues. The V and J ends lost 1 base and 4 bases respectively, with 14 bases between them.